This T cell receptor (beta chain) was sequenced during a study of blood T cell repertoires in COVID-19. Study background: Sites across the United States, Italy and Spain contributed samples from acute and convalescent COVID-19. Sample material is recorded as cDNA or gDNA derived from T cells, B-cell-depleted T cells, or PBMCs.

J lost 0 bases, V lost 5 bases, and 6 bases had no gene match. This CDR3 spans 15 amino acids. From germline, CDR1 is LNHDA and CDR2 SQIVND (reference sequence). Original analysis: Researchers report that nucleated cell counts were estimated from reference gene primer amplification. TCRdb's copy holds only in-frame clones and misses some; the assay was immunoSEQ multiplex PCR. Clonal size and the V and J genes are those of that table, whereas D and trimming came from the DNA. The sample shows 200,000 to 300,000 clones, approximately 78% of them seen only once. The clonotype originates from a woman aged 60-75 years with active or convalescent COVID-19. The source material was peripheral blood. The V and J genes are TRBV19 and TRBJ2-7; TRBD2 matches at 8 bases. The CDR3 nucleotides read TGTGCCAGTAGTGAACCGGGACTAGACTCCTACGAGCAGTACTTC. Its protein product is CASSEPGLDSYEQYF.